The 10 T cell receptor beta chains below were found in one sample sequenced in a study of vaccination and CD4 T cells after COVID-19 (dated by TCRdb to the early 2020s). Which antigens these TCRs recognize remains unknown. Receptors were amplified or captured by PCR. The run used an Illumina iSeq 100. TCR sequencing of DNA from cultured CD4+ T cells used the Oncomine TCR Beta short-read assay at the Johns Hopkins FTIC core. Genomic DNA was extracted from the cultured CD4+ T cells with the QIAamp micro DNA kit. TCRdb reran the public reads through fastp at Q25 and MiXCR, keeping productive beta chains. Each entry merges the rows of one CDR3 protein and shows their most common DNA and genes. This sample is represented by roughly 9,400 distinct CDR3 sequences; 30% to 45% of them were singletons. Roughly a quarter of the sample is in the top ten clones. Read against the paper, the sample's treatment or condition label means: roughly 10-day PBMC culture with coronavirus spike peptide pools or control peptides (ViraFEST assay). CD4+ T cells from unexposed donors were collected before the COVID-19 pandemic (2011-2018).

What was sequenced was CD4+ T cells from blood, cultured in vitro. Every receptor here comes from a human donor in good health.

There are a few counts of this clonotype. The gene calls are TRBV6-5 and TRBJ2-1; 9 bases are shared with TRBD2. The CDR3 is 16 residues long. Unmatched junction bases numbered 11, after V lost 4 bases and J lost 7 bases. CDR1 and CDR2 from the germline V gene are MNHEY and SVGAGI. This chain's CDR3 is CASSFFLSGRVNEQFF. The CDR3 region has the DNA TGTGCCAGCAGTTTCTTCCTTAGCGGGAGAGTTAATGAGCAGTTCTTC.

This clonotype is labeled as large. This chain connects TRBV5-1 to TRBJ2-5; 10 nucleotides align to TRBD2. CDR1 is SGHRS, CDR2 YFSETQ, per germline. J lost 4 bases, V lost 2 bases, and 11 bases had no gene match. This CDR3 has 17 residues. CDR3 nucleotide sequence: TGCGCCAGCAGCTTCGGGTTAAGCGGGAGGGCCTCAGAGACCCAGTACTTC. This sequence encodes CASSFGLSGRASETQYF.

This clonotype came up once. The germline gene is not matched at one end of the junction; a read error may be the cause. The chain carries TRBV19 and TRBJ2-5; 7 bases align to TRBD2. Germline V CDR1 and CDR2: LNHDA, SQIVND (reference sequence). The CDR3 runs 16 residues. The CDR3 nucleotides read TGTGTCAGTAGCATATCCCTGGCTAGCGGACAAGAGACCCAGTACTTC. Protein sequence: CVSSISLASGQETQYF. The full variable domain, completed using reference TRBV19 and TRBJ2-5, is DGGITQSPKYLFRKEGQNVTLSCEQNLNHDAMYWYRQDPGQGLRLIYYSQIVNDFQKGDIAEGYSVSREKKESFPLTVTSAQKNPTAFYLCVSSISLASGQETQYFGPGTRLLVL.

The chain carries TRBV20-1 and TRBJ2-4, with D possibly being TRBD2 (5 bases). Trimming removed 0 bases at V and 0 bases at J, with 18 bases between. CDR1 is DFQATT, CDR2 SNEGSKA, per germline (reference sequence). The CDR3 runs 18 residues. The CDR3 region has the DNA TGCAGTGCTAGAGATAAGGGAGCGTTATTACTAGCCAAAAACATTCAGTACTTC. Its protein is CSARDKGALLLAKNIQYF.

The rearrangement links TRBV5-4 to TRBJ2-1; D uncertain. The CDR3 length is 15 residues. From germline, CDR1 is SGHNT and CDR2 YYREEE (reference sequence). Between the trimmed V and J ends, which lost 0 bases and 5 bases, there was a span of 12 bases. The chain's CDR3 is CASSLARLQNNEQFF. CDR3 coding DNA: TGTGCCAGCAGCTTGGCTAGACTCCAGAACAATGAGCAGTTCTTC.

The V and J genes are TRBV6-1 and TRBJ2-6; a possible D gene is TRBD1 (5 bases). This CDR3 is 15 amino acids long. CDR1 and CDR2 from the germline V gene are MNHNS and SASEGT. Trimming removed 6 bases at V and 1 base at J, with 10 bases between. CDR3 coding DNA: TGTGCCAGCAGCACAGGTCCTTCTGGGGCCAACGTCCTGACTTTC. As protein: CASSTGPSGANVLTF.

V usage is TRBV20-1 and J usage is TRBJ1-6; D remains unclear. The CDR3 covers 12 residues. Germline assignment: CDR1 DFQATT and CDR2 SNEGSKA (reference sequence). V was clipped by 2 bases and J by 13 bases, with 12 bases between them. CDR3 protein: CSARQRVTPLHF. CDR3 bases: TGCAGTGCTAGACAGAGGGTAACTCCCCTCCACTTT.

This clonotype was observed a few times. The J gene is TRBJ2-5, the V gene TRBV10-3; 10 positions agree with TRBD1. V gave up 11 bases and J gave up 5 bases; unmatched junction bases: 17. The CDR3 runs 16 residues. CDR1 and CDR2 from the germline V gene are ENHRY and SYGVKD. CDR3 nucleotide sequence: TGTGCCCCTATTACCCATGAGGACAGGGGGAGGGAGACCCAGTACTTC. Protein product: CAPITHEDRGRETQYF.

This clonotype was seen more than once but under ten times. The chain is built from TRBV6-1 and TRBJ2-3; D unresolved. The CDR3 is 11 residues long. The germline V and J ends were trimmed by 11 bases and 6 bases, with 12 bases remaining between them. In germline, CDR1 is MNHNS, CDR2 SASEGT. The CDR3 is CACTRDDTQYF. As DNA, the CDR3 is TGTGCCTGCACCCGAGATGATACGCAGTATTTT.

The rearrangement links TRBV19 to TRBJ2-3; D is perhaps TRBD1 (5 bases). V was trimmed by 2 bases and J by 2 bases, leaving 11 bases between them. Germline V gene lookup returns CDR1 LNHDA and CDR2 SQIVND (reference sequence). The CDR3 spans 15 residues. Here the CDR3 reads CASSITGRYTDTQYF. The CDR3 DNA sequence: TGTGCCAGTAGTATAACAGGCCGGTACACAGATACGCAGTATTTT.